These 8 T cell receptor beta chains came from one sample sequenced in a study of cytomegalovirus exposure and HLA in healthy donors. The PCR contained 60 Vbeta and 13 Jbeta primers. Repertoires were generated with immunoSEQ multiplex PCR, while TCRdb's copy carries only in-frame clones and drops some. The profile covers approximately 190,000 clones, with about 84% appearing a single time and 3% to 4% taken by the ten largest. Sequenced sample: PBMCs. Receptors were obtained from a man over 45 in good health and CMV-seronegative.

This clone was picked up a small number of times. The rearrangement uses TRBV5-5 and TRBJ1-6, with D possibly matching TRBD1 (5 bases). The germline V gene has CDR1 SGHKS and CDR2 YYEKEE (reference sequence). The V and J ends lost 4 bases and 6 bases respectively, with 20 bases between them. CDR3 length equals 17 residues. The CDR3 nucleotides are TGTGCCAGCAGCCCCCTCCCTAACATCGGGGGTAATTCACCCCTCCACTTT. Protein: CASSPLPNIGGNSPLHF.

V is TRBV11-2 and J is TRBJ2-5, with D uncertain. Trimming left V 4 bases short and J 4 bases short, with 4 bases between. Germline V CDR1 and CDR2: SGHAT, FQNNGV. This CDR3 comprises 11 residues. CDR3 protein: CASSSIETQYF. CDR3 coding DNA: TGTGCCAGCAGCTCAATAGAGACCCAGTACTTC. Together with reference TRBV11-2 and TRBJ2-5, the CDR3 gives the full variable domain: EAGVAQSPRYKIIEKRQSVAFWCNPISGHATLYWYQQILGQGPKLLIQFQNNGVVDDSQLPKDRFSAERLKGVDSTLKIQPAKLEDSAVYLCASSSIETQYFGPGTRLLVL.

V is TRBV7-3 and J is TRBJ2-1; weak D call: TRBD2 (5 bases). CDR1 and CDR2 from the germline V gene are SGHTA and FQGTGA. Deletions cut 2 bases from V and 5 bases from J, with 16 bases between. The length of the CDR3 is 16 residues. The CDR3 nucleotides are TGTGCCAGCAGCTTACTAGGGTCCCTCGGGAACAATGAGCAGTTCTTC. The encoded protein is CASSLLGSLGNNEQFF.

The chain employs TRBV30 and TRBJ1-3; TRBD1 might be the D (6 bases). The length of the CDR3 is 14 residues. V lost 4 bases and J lost 4, with 14 bases in between. CDR1 is GTSNPN and CDR2 is SVGIG in the germline V gene (reference sequence). CDR3 sequence: CAWTLDRRGNTIYF. CDR3 DNA sequence: TGTGCCTGGACCCTCGACAGGCGGGGAAACACCATATATTTT. The complete variable domain, with remaining parts taken from reference TRBV30 and TRBJ1-3, reads SQTIHQWPATLVQPVGSPLSLECTVEGTSNPNLYWYRQAAGRGLQLLFYSVGIGQISSEVPQNLSASRPQDRQFILSSKKLLLSDSGFYLCAWTLDRRGNTIYFGEGSWLTVV.

As concerns this clone: The junction departs from germline at one end; a sequencing error may be responsible. The V gene is TRBV7-7, the J gene TRBJ1-1; D is perhaps TRBD1 (5 bases). The CDR3 is 13 residues long. Germline V gene sequence: CDR1 SSHAT, CDR2 FNYEAQ (reference sequence). The CDR3 bases are TGTGCTAGCAGTCTGAGGCAGGGCGAAGAAGCTTTCTTT. Translated, it gives CASSLRQGEEAFF.

The chain has TRBV2 and TRBJ2-7; perhaps TRBD1 as D (5 bases). Deletions cut 3 bases from V and 4 bases from J, with 16 bases between. The CDR3 runs 15 residues. Per the germline V gene, CDR1 is SNHLY and CDR2 is FYNNEI. This CDR3 reads CASSDKGQGPYEQYF. The CDR3, as DNA: TGTGCCAGCAGTGATAAGGGGCAGGGTCCGTACGAGCAGTACTTC.

The chain couples TRBV5-8 to TRBJ2-3, with 8 bases fitting TRBD1. Germline V gene data show CDR1 as SGHTS and CDR2 as YDEGEE. J lost 1 base, V lost 2 bases, and 3 bases had no gene match. This CDR3 has 15 residues. The CDR3 DNA sequence: TGTGCCAGCAGCTTACAGGGGGTTGGCACAGATACGCAGTATTTT. This codes for CASSLQGVGTDTQYF.

This sequence joins TRBV6-1 and TRBJ1-2; D remains unclear. Germline lookup yields CDR1 MNHNS and CDR2 SASEGT. Trimming pared 2 bases from V and 7 bases from J, leaving 14 bases between. This CDR3 is 14 amino acids long. CDR3 region: CASSEIGQAGGYTF. CDR3 coding DNA: TGTGCCAGCAGTGAAATTGGGCAGGCAGGTGGCTACACCTTC.